This TCR beta chain was recovered during a study of shared clonotypes between healthy human individuals. Per the germline V gene, CDR1 is SGHRS and CDR2 is YFSETQ. There are 20 residues in the CDR3. The germline V and J ends were trimmed by 3 bases and 0 bases, with 28 bases remaining between them. Assay: immunoSEQ multiplex PCR; the TCRdb copy retains only in-frame clones and omits some. The sample gives around 500,000 clones, 70% to 80% of which show up once; approximately 12% is in the top ten. The J gene is TRBJ2-7, the V gene TRBV5-1; D is tentatively TRBD1 or TRBD2 (5 bases each). Material for sequencing was PBMCs. The receptor comes from a woman aged 40 to 49 in good health. Some clones in this sample may be carry-over from other donors' samples. The CDR3 DNA sequence: TGCGCCAGCAGCTCACGTCATGGGGGATTGAAGAGGGGACCCTCCTACGAGCAGTACTTC. This gives the protein CASSSRHGGLKRGPSYEQYF.